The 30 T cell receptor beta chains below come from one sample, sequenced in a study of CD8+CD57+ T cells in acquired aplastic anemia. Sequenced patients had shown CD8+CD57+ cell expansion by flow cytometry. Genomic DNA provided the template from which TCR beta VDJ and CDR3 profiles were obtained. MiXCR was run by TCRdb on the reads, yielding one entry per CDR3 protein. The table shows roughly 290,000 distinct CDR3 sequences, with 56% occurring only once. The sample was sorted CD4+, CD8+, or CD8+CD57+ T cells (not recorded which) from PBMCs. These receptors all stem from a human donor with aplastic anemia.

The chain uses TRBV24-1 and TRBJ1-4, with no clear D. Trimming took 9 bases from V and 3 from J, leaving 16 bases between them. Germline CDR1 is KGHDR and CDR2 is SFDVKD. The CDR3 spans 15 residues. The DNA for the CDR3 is TGTGCCACCCATAACCGGCACGCAGCTAATGAAAAACTGTTTTTT. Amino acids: CATHNRHAANEKLFF.

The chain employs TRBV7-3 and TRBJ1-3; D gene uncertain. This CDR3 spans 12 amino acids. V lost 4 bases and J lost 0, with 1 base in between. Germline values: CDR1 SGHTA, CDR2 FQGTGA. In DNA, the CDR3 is TGTGCCAGCAGCTACTCTGGAAACACCATATATTTT. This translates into CASSYSGNTIYF. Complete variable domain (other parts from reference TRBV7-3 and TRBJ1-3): GAGVSQTPSNKVTEKGKYVELRCDPISGHTALYWYRQSLGQGPEFLIYFQGTGAADDSGLPNDRFFAVRPEGSVSTLKIQRTERGDSAVYLCASSYSGNTIYFGEGSWLTVV.

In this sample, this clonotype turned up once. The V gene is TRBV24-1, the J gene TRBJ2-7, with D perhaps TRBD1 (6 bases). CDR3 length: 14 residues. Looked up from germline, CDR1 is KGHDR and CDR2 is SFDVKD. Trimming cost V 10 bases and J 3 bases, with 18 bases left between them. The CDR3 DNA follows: TGTGCCACTGCGAAGGACAGCTTTAACTACGAGCAGTACTTC. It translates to CATAKDSFNYEQYF.

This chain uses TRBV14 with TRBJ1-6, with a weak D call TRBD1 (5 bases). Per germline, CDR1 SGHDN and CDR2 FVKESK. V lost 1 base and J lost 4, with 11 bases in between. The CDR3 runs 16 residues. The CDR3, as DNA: TGTGCCAGCAGCCAAGTTAGGGGACGATATAATTCACCCCTCCACTTT. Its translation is CASSQVRGRYNSPLHF.

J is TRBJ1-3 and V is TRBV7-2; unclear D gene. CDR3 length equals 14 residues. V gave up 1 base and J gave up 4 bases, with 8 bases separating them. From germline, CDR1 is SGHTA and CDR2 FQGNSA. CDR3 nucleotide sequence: TGTGCCAGCAGCTTAGTGCCAGCGGGAAACACCATATATTTT. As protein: CASSLVPAGNTIYF.

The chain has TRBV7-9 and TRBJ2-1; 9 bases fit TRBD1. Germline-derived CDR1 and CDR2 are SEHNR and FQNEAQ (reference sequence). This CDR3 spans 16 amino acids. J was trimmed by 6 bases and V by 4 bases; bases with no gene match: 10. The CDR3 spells CASSSSRQGGLNEQFF. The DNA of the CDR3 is TGTGCCAGCAGCTCATCTCGACAGGGGGGTCTCAATGAGCAGTTCTTC.

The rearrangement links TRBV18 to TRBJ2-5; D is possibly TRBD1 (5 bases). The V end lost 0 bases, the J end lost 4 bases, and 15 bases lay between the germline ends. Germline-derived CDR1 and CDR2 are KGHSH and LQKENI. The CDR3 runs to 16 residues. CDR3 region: CASSPPQGHPIETQYF. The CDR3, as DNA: TGTGCCAGCTCACCACCCCAAGGACACCCCATAGAGACCCAGTACTTC. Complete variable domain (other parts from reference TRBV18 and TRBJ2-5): NAGVMQNPRHLVRRRGQEARLRCSPMKGHSHVYWYRQLPEEGLKFMVYLQKENIIDESGMPKERFSAEFPKEGPSILRIQQVVRGDSAAYFCASSPPQGHPIETQYFGPGTRLLVL.

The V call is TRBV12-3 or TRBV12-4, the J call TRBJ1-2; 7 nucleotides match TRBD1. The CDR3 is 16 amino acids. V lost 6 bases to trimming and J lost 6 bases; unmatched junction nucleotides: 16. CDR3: CASSQSTGEGRNGYTF. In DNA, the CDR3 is TGTGCCAGCAGCCAATCAACAGGGGAAGGTCGAAATGGCTACACCTTC.

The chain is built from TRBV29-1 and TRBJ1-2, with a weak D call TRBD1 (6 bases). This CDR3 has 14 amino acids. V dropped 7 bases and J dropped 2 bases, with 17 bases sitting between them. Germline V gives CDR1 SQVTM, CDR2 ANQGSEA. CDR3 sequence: CSDSAPTGNYGYTF. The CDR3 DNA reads TGCAGCGACTCCGCCCCCACAGGGAACTATGGCTACACCTTC.

The CDR3 reads CSARETGGRDTQYF. CDR3 sequence (DNA): TGCAGTGCTAGAGAAACGGGGGGGAGGGATACGCAGTATTTT. The V and J genes are TRBV20-1 and TRBJ2-3, with 8 bases fitting TRBD2. After removal of 0 bases from V and 6 bases from J, the junction contained 5 bases not matched to a gene. The germline gives CDR1 DFQATT, CDR2 SNEGSKA (reference sequence). The CDR3 consists of 14 residues.

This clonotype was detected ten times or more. CDR3 in amino acids: CASSPTGTYNEQFF. CDR3 DNA sequence: TGCGCCAGCAGCCCAACGGGGACCTACAATGAGCAGTTCTTC. The rearrangement joins TRBV4-1 to TRBJ2-1; a weak D match, TRBD2 (5 bases). This CDR3 has 14 residues. Germline V gives CDR1 MGHRA, CDR2 YSYEKL. The V end was cut by 4 bases, the J end by 2 bases, with 9 bases between.

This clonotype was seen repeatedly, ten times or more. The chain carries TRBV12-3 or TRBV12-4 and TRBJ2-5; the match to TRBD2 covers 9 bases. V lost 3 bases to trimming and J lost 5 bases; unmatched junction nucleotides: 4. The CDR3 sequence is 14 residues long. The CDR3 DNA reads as TGTGCCAGCAGTTTGGGCGGGGGGGCGGAGACCCAGTACTTC. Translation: CASSLGGGAETQYF.

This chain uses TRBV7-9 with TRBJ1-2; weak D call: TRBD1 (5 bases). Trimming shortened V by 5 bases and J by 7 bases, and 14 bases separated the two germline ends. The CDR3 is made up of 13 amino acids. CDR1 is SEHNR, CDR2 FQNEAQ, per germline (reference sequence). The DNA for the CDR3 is TGTGCCAGCAGCGCGGGACTTTCTCGTGGCTACACCTTC. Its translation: CASSAGLSRGYTF. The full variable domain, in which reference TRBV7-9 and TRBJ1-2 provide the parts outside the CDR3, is DTGVSQNPRHKITKRGQNVTFRCDPISEHNRLYWYRQTLGQGPEFLTYFQNEAQLEKSRLLSDRFSAERPKGSFSTLEIQRTEQGDSAMYLCASSAGLSRGYTFGSGTRLTVV.

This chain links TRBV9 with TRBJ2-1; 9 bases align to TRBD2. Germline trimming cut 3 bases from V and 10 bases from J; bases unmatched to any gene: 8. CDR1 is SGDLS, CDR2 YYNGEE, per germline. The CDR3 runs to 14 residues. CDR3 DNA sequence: TGTGCCAGCAGCGCTCGCGGGAGGGCCGGCGAGCAGTTCTTC. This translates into CASSARGRAGEQFF. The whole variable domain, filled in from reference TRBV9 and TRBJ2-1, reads DSGVTQTPKHLITATGQRVTLRCSPRSGDLSVYWYQQSLDQGLQFLIQYYNGEERAKGNILERFSAQQFPDLHSELNLSSLELGDSALYFCASSARGRAGEQFFGPGTRLTVL.

The CDR3 sequence is CASSQSPGTGTYEQYF. CDR3 nucleotide sequence: TGTGCCAGCAGTCAGAGCCCCGGGACAGGGACTTACGAGCAGTACTTC. This sequence joins TRBV7-3 and TRBJ2-7, with 9 bases fitting TRBD1. The germline gives CDR1 SGHTA, CDR2 FQGTGA. The CDR3 has 16 amino acids. V dropped 6 bases and J dropped 4; count of bases not matched to a gene: 13.

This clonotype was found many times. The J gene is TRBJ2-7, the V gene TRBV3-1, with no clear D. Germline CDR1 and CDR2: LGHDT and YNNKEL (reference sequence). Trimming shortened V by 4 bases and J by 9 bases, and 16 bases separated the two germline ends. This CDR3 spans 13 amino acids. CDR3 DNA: TGTGCCAGCAGCCCGACACGGGTTGATGGGCAGTACTTC. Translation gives CASSPTRVDGQYF.

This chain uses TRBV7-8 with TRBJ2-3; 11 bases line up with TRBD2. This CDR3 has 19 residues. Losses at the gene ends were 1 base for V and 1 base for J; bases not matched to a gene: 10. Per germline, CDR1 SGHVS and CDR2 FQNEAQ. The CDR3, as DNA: TGTGCCAGCAGCTTAGGTCTAGCGGGGGGAATTCTAGGCACAGATACGCAGTATTTT. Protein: CASSLGLAGGILGTDTQYF.

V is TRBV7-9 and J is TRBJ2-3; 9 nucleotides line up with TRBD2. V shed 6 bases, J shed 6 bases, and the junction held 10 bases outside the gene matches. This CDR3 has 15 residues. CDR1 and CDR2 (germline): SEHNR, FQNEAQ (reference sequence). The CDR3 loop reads CASSDQREATDTQYF. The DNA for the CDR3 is TGTGCCAGCAGTGATCAGCGGGAGGCCACGGATACGCAGTATTTT.

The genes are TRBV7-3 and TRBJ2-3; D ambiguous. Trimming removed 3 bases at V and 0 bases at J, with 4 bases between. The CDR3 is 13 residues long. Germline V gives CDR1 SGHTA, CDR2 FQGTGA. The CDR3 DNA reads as TGTGCCAGCAGCTTCCCTAGCACAGATACGCAGTATTTT. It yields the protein CASSFPSTDTQYF.

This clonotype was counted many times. The CDR3 protein is CASSLATGQPNYGYTF. The CDR3 DNA reads TGTGCCAGCAGCTTAGCAACCGGACAGCCTAACTATGGCTACACCTTC. The chain links TRBV7-2 to TRBJ1-2; possibly TRBD1 for D (6 bases). V shed 0 bases and J shed 0 bases, with 11 bases lying between them. The CDR3 covers 16 residues. Looked up from germline, CDR1 is SGHTA and CDR2 is FQGNSA.

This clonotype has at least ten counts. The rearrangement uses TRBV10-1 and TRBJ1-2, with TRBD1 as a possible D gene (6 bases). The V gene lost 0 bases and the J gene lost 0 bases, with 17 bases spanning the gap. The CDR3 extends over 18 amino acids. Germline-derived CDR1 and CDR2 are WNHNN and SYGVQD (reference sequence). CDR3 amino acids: CASSESTHFRTANYGYTF. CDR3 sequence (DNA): TGCGCCAGCAGTGAGTCTACCCACTTTAGGACAGCTAACTATGGCTACACCTTC.

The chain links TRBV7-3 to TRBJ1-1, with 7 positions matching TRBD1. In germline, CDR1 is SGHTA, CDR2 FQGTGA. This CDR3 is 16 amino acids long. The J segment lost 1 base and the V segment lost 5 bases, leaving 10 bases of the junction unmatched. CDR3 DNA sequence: TGTGCCAGCAGCCCGATGACAGGGAGGGGGAACACTGAAGCTTTCTTT. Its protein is CASSPMTGRGNTEAFF.

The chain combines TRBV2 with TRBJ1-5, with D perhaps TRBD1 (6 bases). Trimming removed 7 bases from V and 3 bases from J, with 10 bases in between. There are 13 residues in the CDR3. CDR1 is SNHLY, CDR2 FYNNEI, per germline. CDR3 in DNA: TGTGCCAGCAACGGACAGTCCAATCAGCCCCAGCATTTT. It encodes CASNGQSNQPQHF.

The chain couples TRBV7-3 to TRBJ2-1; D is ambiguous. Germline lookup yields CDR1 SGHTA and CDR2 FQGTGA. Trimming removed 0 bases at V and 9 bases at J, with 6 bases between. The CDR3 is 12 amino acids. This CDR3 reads CASSLTGVEQFF. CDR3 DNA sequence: TGTGCCAGCAGCTTAACGGGTGTTGAGCAGTTCTTC.

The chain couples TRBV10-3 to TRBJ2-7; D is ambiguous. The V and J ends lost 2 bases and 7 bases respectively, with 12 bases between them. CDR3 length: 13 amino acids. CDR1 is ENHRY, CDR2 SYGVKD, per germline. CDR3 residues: CAISESRPMEQYF. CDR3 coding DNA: TGTGCCATCAGTGAGAGCAGGCCTATGGAGCAGTACTTC.

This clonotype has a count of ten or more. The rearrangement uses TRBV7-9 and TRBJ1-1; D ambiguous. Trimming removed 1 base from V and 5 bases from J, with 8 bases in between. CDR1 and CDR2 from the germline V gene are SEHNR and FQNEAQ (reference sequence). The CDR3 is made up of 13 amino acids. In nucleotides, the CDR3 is TGTGCCAGCAGCTTAGAGACGTCGACTGAAGCTTTCTTT. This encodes CASSLETSTEAFF.

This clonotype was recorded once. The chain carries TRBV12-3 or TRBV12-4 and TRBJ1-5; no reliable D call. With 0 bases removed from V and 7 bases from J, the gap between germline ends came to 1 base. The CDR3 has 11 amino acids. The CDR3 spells CASSLAQPQHF. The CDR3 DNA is TGTGCCAGCAGTTTAGCCCAGCCCCAGCATTTT.

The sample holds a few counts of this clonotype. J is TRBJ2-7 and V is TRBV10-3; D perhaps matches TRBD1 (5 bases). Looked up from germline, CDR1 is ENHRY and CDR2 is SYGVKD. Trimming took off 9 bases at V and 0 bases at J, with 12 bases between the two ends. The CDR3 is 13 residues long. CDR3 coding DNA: TGTGCCATGGGCAGACAGAGCTCCTACGAGCAGTACTTC. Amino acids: CAMGRQSSYEQYF.

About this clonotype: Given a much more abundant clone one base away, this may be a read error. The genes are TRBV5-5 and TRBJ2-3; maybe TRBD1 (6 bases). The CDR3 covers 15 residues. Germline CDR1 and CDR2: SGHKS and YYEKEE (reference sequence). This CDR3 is CASSRGHGRTDAQYF. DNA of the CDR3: TGTGCCAGCAGCCGGGGACATGGGCGCACAGATGCGCAGTATTTT.

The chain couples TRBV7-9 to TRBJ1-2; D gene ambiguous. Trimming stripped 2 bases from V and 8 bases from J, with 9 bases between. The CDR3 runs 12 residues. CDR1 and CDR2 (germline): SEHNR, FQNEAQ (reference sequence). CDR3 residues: CASSLFQEGYTF. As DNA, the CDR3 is TGTGCCAGCAGCTTATTTCAGGAAGGCTACACCTTC.